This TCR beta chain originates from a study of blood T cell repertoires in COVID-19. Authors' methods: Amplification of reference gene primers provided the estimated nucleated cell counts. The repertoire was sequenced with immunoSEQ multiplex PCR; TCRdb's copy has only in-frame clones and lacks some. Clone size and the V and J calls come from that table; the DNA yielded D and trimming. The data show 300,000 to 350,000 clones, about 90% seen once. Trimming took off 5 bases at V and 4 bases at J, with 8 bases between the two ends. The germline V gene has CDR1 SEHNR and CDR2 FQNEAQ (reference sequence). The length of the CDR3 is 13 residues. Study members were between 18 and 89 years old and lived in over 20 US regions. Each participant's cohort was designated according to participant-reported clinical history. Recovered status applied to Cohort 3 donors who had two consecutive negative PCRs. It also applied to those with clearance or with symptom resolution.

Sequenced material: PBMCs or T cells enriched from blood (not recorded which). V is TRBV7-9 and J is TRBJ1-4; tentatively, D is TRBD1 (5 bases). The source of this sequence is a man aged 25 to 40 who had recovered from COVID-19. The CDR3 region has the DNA TGTGCCAGCAGCAAGGGACTTAATGAAAAACTGTTTTTT. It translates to CASSKGLNEKLFF.